This is a list of T cell receptor beta chains from one sample in a study of shared clonotypes between healthy human individuals. Assay used: immunoSEQ multiplex PCR; TCRdb lists only in-frame clones, some missing. The data hold about 1.1 million clones, with 60% to 85% observed a single time. The sequenced material came from memory CD4+ T cells from PBMCs. Source of these receptors: a man younger than 35 in good health. Some clones in this sample may be carry-over from other donors' samples. Both conserved end residues are part of each CDR3. Fields, in order: V gene, J gene, CDR3 protein.

v_call: TRBV14
j_call: TRBJ1-1
cdr3_aa: CASSRGQNAEAFF

v_call: TRBV5-1
j_call: TRBJ2-3
cdr3_aa: CASSLPGSGTDTQYF

v_call: TRBV6-5
j_call: TRBJ1-1
cdr3_aa: CASSYGQGGTEAFF

v_call: TRBV4-1
j_call: TRBJ2-5
cdr3_aa: CASSQDRAGGPETQYF

v_call: TRBV11-1
j_call: TRBJ1-1
cdr3_aa: CASSLGHRNTEAFF

v_call: TRBV7-3
j_call: TRBJ2-1
cdr3_aa: CASSLQVVGFNEQFF

v_call: TRBV6-1
j_call: TRBJ2-1
cdr3_aa: CASSGRLAGGYNEQFF

v_call: TRBV20-1
j_call: TRBJ2-5
cdr3_aa: CSARDTQYF

v_call: TRBV5-1
j_call: TRBJ2-4
cdr3_aa: CASSFSGTGGNIQYF

v_call: TRBV15
j_call: TRBJ2-4
cdr3_aa: CATSPRPSHITDLLAKNIQYF

v_call: TRBV10-1
j_call: TRBJ2-2
cdr3_aa: CASSGGGGTGELFF

v_call: TRBV6-5
j_call: TRBJ1-5
cdr3_aa: CASIQGAQGPQHF

v_call: TRBV5-8
j_call: TRBJ1-1
cdr3_aa: CASIRGSYTEAFF

v_call: TRBV2
j_call: TRBJ2-1
cdr3_aa: CASSPLRDNEQFF

v_call: TRBV6-1
j_call: TRBJ2-7
cdr3_aa: CASSEMGGRDEQYF

v_call: TRBV5-6
j_call: TRBJ2-7
cdr3_aa: CASSTLDRGGYEQYF

v_call: TRBV27
j_call: TRBJ1-2
cdr3_aa: CASSLSQGNYGYTF

v_call: TRBV7-9
j_call: TRBJ2-1
cdr3_aa: CASSFSGTSYNEQFF

v_call: TRBV28
j_call: TRBJ1-5
cdr3_aa: CASSTQGVGNQPQHF

v_call: TRBV11-3
j_call: TRBJ2-2
cdr3_aa: CASSVTGIPGELFF

v_call: TRBV28
j_call: TRBJ1-3
cdr3_aa: CASSLGGGFGNTIYF

v_call: TRBV9
j_call: TRBJ1-1
cdr3_aa: CASSVALGQGDTEAFF

v_call: TRBV27
j_call: TRBJ1-2
cdr3_aa: CASSLRDNYGYTF

v_call: TRBV11-3
j_call: TRBJ1-3
cdr3_aa: CASSSGTSGNTIYF

v_call: TRBV6-1
j_call: TRBJ1-2
cdr3_aa: CASSGTRGATFGYTF

v_call: TRBV15
j_call: TRBJ1-2
cdr3_aa: CATSNLLRGLDGYTF

v_call: TRBV28
j_call: TRBJ1-2
cdr3_aa: CASSLGGTGGLLDGYTF

v_call: TRBV5-4
j_call: TRBJ2-5
cdr3_aa: CASSYVGQETQYF

v_call: TRBV5-1
j_call: TRBJ1-2
cdr3_aa: CASSLGAQNYGYTF

v_call: TRBV11-3
j_call: TRBJ2-3
cdr3_aa: CASSLDRTSGSTDTQYF

v_call: TRBV10-3
j_call: TRBJ1-2
cdr3_aa: CAISETGSYGYTF

v_call: TRBV5-4
j_call: TRBJ2-1
cdr3_aa: CASSSPGNEQFF

v_call: TRBV28
j_call: TRBJ1-5
cdr3_aa: CASRKLRGPVQPQHF

v_call: TRBV29-1
j_call: TRBJ2-2
cdr3_aa: CSVTGPGLAGTGELFF

v_call: TRBV18
j_call: TRBJ2-6
cdr3_aa: CASSMIPVTGANVLTF

v_call: TRBV11-3
j_call: TRBJ2-5
cdr3_aa: CASSPRLAGAETQYF

v_call: TRBV10-3
j_call: TRBJ2-1
cdr3_aa: CAISESTSGRRDEQFF

v_call: TRBV20-1
j_call: -
cdr3_aa: CSASPEDEQFF

v_call: TRBV7-2
j_call: TRBJ2-2
cdr3_aa: CASSRRGQGMVGELFF

v_call: TRBV7-2
j_call: TRBJ1-4
cdr3_aa: CASSLGSASGSQEKLFF